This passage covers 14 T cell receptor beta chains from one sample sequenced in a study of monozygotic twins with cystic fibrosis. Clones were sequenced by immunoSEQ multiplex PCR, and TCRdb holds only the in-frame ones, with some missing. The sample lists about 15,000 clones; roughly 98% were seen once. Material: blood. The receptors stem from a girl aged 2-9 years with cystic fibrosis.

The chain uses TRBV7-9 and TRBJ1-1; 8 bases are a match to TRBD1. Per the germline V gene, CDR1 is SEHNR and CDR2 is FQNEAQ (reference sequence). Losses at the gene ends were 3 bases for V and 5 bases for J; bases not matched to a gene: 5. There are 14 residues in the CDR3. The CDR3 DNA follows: TGTGCCAGCAGCTTCCCGACAGGGGCGACTGAAGCTTTCTTT. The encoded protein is CASSFPTGATEAFF.

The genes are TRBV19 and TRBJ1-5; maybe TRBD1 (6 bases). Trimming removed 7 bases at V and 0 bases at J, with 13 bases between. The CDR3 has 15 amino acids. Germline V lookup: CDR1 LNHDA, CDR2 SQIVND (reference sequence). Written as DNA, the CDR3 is TGTGCCAGTAAAGGGGGAGGACTTAGCAATCAGCCCCAGCATTTT. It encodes CASKGGGLSNQPQHF. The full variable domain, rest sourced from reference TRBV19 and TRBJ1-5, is DGGITQSPKYLFRKEGQNVTLSCEQNLNHDAMYWYRQDPGQGLRLIYYSQIVNDFQKGDIAEGYSVSREKKESFPLTVTSAQKNPTAFYLCASKGGGLSNQPQHFGDGTRLSIL.

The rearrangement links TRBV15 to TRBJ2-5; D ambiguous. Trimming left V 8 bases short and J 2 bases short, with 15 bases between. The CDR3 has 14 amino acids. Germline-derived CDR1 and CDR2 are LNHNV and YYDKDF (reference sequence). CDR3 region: CATGWGAGQETQYF. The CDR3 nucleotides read TGTGCCACCGGGTGGGGTGCTGGTCAAGAGACCCAGTACTTC. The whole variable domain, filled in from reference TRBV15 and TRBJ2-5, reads DAMVIQNPRYQVTQFGKPVTLSCSQTLNHNVMYWYQQKSSQAPKLLFHYYDKDFNNEADTPDNFQSRRPNTSFCFLDIRSPGLGDTAMYLCATGWGAGQETQYFGPGTRLLVL.

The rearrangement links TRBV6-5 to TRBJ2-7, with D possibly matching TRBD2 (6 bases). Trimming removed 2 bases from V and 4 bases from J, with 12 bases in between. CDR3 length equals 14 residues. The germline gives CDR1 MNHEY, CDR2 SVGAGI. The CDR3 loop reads CASSYGPGGYEQYF. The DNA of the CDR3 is TGTGCCAGCAGTTACGGCCCCGGAGGGTACGAGCAGTACTTC.

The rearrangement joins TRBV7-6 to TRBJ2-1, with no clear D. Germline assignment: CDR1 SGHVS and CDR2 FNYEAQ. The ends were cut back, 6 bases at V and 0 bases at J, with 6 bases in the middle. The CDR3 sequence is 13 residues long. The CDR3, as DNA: TGTGCCAGCAGGCCTAGCTCCTACAATGAGCAGTTCTTC. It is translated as CASRPSSYNEQFF.

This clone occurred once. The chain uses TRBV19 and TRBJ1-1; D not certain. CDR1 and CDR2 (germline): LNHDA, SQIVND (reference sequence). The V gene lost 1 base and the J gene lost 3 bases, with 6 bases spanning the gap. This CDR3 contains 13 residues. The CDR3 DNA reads TGTGCCAGTAGTATAGTTATGGACACTGAAGCTTTCTTT. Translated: CASSIVMDTEAFF.

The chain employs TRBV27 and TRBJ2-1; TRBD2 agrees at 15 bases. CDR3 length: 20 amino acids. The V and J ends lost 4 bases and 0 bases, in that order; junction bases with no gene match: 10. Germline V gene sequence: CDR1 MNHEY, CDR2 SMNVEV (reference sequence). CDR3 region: CASSSLGLAGGFSSYNEQFF. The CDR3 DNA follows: TGTGCCAGCAGTTCCCTGGGACTAGCGGGAGGTTTCAGCTCCTACAATGAGCAGTTCTTC.

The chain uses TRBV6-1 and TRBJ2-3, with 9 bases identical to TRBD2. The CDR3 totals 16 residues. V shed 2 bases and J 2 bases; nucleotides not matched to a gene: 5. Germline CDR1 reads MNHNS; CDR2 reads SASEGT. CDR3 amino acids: CASSEKGGRATDTQYF. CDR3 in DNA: TGTGCCAGCAGTGAAAAGGGCGGGAGGGCCACAGATACGCAGTATTTT.

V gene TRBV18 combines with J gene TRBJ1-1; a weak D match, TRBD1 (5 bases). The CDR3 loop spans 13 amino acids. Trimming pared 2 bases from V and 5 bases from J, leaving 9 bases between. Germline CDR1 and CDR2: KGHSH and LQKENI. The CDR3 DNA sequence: TGTGCCAGCTCACCAGCGGGGGAAACTGAAGCTTTCTTT. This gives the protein CASSPAGETEAFF.

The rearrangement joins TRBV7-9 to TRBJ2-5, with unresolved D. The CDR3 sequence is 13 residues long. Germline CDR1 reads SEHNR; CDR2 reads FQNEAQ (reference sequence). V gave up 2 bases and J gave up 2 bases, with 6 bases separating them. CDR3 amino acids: CASSLTRQETQYF. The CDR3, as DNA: TGTGCCAGCAGCTTAACCAGACAAGAGACCCAGTACTTC.

The CDR3 bases are TGTGCCAGTAAGGTGCAGGGGAGGACTGAAGCTTTCTTT. This encodes CASKVQGRTEAFF. The chain links TRBV19 to TRBJ1-1, with D maybe TRBD1 (6 bases). CDR3 size: 13 residues. V was clipped by 7 bases and J by 5 bases, with 14 bases between them. CDR1 is LNHDA and CDR2 is SQIVND in the germline V gene (reference sequence).

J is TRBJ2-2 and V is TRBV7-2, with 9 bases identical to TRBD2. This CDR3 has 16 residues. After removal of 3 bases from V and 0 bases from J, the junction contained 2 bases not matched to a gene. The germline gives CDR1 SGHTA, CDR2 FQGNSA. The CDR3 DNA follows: TGTGCCAGCAGCTTTGCTAGCGGGACGAACACCGGGGAGCTGTTTTTT. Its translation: CASSFASGTNTGELFF.

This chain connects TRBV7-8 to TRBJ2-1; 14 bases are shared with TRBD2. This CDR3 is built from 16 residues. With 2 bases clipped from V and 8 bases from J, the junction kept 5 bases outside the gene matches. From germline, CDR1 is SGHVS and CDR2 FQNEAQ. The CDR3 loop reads CASSLRWTSGRHEQFF. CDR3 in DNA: TGTGCCAGCAGCTTAAGATGGACTAGCGGGAGGCATGAGCAGTTCTTC.

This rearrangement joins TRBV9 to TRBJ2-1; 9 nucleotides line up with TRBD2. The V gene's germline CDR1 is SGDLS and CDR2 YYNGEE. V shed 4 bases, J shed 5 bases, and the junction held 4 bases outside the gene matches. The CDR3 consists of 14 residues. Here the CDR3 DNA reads TGTGCCAGCAGCTTGACTAGCGGAAACAATGAGCAGTTCTTC. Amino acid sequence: CASSLTSGNNEQFF.